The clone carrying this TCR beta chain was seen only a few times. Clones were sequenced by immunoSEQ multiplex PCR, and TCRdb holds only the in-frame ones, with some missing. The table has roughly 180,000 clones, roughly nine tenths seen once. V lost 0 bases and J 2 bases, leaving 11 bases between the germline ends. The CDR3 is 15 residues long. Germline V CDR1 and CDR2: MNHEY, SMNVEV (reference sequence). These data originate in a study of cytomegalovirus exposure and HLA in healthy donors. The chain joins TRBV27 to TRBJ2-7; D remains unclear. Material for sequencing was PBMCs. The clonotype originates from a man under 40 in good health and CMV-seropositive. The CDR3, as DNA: TGTGCCAGCAGTTTATCGTTGCGTGGGGCCTACGAGCAGTACTTC. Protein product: CASSLSLRGAYEQYF.